The 9 T cell receptor beta chains reported below all come from one sample, sequenced in a study of T cells in Graves' hyperthyroidism and ophthalmopathy. RNA transcripts yielded amplified TCR beta CDR3 regions. The HTBI primer set served for first-round RT-PCR of the TCR CDR3. Each CDR3 protein gets one entry after TCRdb re-called the multiplex PCR reads with MiXCR. The data contain hundreds of thousands of distinct CDR3 sequences, roughly a sixth of them singletons. The sample was blood. The source of these receptors is a woman aged 40 to 49 with Graves' ophthalmopathy.

In its sample, this clonotype was seen many times. The gene calls are TRBV12-3 or TRBV12-4 and TRBJ1-5; D might be TRBD1 (5 bases). Trimming left V 6 bases short and J 1 base short, with 13 bases between. The CDR3 totals 15 residues. CDR3 residues: CASSPGHPSNQPQHF. In nucleotides, the CDR3 is TGTGCCAGCAGCCCCGGACACCCAAGCAATCAGCCCCAGCATTTT.

This clonotype was observed at least ten times. V usage is TRBV5-5 and J usage is TRBJ2-5; TRBD1 is a possible D gene (5 bases). The germline gives CDR1 SGHKS, CDR2 YYEKEE (reference sequence). The CDR3 length is 17 residues. V was cut by 1 base and J by 2 bases, with 18 bases left in between. This CDR3 is CASSLPLLRVTQETQYF. The CDR3 DNA reads as TGTGCCAGCAGCTTGCCACTCCTCAGGGTTACACAAGAGACCCAGTACTTC.

This clonotype was counted only a few times. The V and J genes are TRBV4-2 and TRBJ2-5; D may correspond to TRBD1 or TRBD2 (6 bases each). V was shortened by 1 base and J by 4 bases, with 16 bases between the two germline ends. This CDR3 comprises 16 residues. Germline lookup yields CDR1 LGHNA and CDR2 YNFKEQ. DNA for the CDR3: TGTGCCAGCAGCCAAGGGGGCGAGGGGGGCAGAGAGACCCAGTACTTC. It specifies CASSQGGEGGRETQYF.

The chain couples TRBV2 to TRBJ2-1; D possibly uses TRBD1 or TRBD2 (5 bases each). This CDR3 is built from 15 residues. V was clipped by 5 bases and J by 3 bases, with 14 bases between them. From germline, CDR1 is SNHLY and CDR2 FYNNEI. The CDR3 DNA sequence: TGTGCCAGCAGTCCCCAGAGGGGCGGCTACAATGAGCAGTTCTTC. Encoded protein: CASSPQRGGYNEQFF.

In its sample, this clonotype was seen many times. The V gene is TRBV11-2, the J gene TRBJ1-1, with D tentatively TRBD1 (6 bases). Germline V gene data show CDR1 as SGHAT and CDR2 as FQNNGV. V was trimmed by 4 bases and J by 8 bases, leaving 11 bases between them. CDR3 length: 12 residues. The CDR3 nucleotides are TGTGCCAGCAGCTACGGGACACTCGAAGCTTTCTTT. Encoded protein: CASSYGTLEAFF. The complete variable domain, with remaining parts taken from reference TRBV11-2 and TRBJ1-1, reads EAGVAQSPRYKIIEKRQSVAFWCNPISGHATLYWYQQILGQGPKLLIQFQNNGVVDDSQLPKDRFSAERLKGVDSTLKIQPAKLEDSAVYLCASSYGTLEAFFGQGTRLTVV.

The table lists this clonotype with many counts. This rearrangement joins TRBV6-2 or TRBV6-3 to TRBJ1-1, with D perhaps matching TRBD1 (5 bases). Trimming cost V 2 bases and J 7 bases, with 11 bases left between them. The CDR3 is made up of 13 amino acids. Germline V CDR1 and CDR2: MNHEY, SVGEGT. CDR3 sequence reads: CASSYPHDSEAFF. In DNA form, the CDR3 reads TGTGCCAGCAGTTACCCGCACGACAGTGAAGCTTTCTTT.

This clonotype was detected many times. The chain has TRBV5-1 and TRBJ2-1; a possible D gene is TRBD2 (7 bases). Germline CDR1 and CDR2: SGHRS and YFSETQ. V was trimmed by 0 bases and J by 4 bases, leaving 11 bases between them. CDR3 length: 15 residues. CDR3 residues: CASSLGRGPYNEQFF. The CDR3, as DNA: TGCGCCAGCAGCTTGGGGCGGGGGCCTTACAATGAGCAGTTCTTC.

A few counts support this clonotype. V gene TRBV9 combines with J gene TRBJ2-7, with D tentatively TRBD2 (6 bases). With 4 bases removed from V and 2 bases from J, the gap between germline ends came to 16 bases. The CDR3 spans 15 residues. Per the germline V gene, CDR1 is SGDLS and CDR2 is YYNGEE. This CDR3 reads CASSRGVSGAYEQYF. The CDR3 region has the DNA TGTGCCAGCAGCCGCGGAGTTAGCGGTGCCTACGAGCAGTACTTC. The full variable domain, with the rest looked up from reference TRBV9 and TRBJ2-7, is DSGVTQTPKHLITATGQRVTLRCSPRSGDLSVYWYQQSLDQGLQFLIQYYNGEERAKGNILERFSAQQFPDLHSELNLSSLELGDSALYFCASSRGVSGAYEQYFGPGTRLTVT.

This chain links TRBV6-2 or TRBV6-3 with TRBJ2-5, with unresolved D. V was trimmed by 3 bases and J by 7 bases, leaving 6 bases between them. The CDR3 spans 11 residues. The germline V gene encodes CDR1 MNHEY and CDR2 SVGEGT. The CDR3: CASSYTGTQYF. Written as DNA, the CDR3 is TGTGCCAGCAGTTATACCGGGACCCAGTACTTC.